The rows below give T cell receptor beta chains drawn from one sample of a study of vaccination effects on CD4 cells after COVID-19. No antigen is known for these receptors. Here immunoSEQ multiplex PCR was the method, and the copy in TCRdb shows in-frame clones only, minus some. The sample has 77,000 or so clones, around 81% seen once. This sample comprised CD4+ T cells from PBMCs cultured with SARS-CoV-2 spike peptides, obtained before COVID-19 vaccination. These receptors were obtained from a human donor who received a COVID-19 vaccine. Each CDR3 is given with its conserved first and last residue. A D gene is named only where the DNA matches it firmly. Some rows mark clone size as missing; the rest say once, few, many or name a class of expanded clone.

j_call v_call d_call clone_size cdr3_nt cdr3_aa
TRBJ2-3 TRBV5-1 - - TGCGCCAGCAGCTTGGTGCCGGACACAGATACGCAGTATTTT CASSLVPDTDTQYF
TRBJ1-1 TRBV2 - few TGTGCCAGCGTTCTTCTGGGACAAGAGGCAACTGAAGCTTTCTTT CASVLLGQEATEAFF
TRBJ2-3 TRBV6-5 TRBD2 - TGTGCCAGCATAGTCGGGGGGGCCACAGATACGCAGTATTTT CASIVGGATDTQYF
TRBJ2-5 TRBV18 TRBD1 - TGTGCCAGCTCACCACGGACAGGGGATGAGGAGACCCAGTACTTC CASSPRTGDEETQYF
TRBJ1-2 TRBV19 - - TGTGCCAGTAGTACTCTGAATGGCGGCTACACCTTC CASSTLNGGYTF
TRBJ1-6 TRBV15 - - TGTGCCACCAGCAGAGAACAGGGCTATAATTCACCCCTCCACTTT CATSREQGYNSPLHF
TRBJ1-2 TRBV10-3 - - TGTGCCATCAGTGAGAGGGTAGGGGTCTATGGCTACACCTTC CAISERVGVYGYTF
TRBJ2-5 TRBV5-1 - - TGCGCCAGCAGCTTGAGGCCAGGGTTGGAAGAGACCCAGTACTTC CASSLRPGLEETQYF
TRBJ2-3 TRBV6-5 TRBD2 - TGTGCCAGCAGAGAGGCGGGGGGAGGCACAGATACGCAGTATTTT CASREAGGGTDTQYF
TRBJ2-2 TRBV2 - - TGTGCCAGCAGTGAACTAGGGGTTGGCACCGGGGAGCTGTTTTTT CASSELGVGTGELFF
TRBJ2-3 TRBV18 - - TGTGCCAGCTCCCCTAGCACAGATACGCAGTATTTT CASSPSTDTQYF
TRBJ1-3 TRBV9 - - TGTGCCAGCAGCGCACAACGACAGACGGTCAGTGGAAACACCATATATTTT CASSAQRQTVSGNTIYF
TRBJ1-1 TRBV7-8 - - TGTGCCAGCAGCCCTTTCCAGTTAAACACTGAAGCTTTCTTT CASSPFQLNTEAFF
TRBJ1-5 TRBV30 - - TGTGCCTGGAGTGTAGGTCGAAATCAGCCCCAGCATTTT CAWSVGRNQPQHF
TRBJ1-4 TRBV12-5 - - TGTGCTAGTGGTTTGGAAGGCGAAAAACTGTTTTTT CASGLEGEKLFF
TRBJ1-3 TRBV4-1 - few TGCGCCAGCAGCCAAGATCACACAGCGGGCAGTGGAAACACCATATATTTT CASSQDHTAGSGNTIYF
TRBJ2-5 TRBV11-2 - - TGTGCCAGCAGCTTACTCTGGGGGGAGACCCAGTACTTC CASSLLWGETQYF